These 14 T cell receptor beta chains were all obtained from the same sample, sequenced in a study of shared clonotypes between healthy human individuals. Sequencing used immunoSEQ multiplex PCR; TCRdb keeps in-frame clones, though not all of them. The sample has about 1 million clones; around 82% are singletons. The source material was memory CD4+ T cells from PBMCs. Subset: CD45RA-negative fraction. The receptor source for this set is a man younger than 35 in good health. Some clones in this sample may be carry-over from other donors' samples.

The CDR3 sequence: CARQNKGGNTIYF. CDR3 bases: TGTGCCCGGCAGAACAAGGGCGGAAACACCATATATTTT. The chain is built from TRBV30 and TRBJ1-3; unclear D gene. V lost 8 bases, J lost 4 bases, and 15 bases lay in between. Germline V gives CDR1 GTSNPN, CDR2 SVGIG (reference sequence). CDR3 length equals 13 residues.

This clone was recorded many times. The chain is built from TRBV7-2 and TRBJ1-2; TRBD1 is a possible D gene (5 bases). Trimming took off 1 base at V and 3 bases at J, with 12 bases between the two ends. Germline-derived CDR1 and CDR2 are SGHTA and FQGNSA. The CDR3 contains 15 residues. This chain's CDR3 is CASSLGAGPYYGYTF. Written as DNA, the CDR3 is TGTGCCAGCAGCTTAGGGGCAGGGCCGTACTATGGCTACACCTTC. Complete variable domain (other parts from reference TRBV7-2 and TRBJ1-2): GAGVSQSPSNKVTEKGKDVELRCDPISGHTALYWYRQSLGQGLEFLIYFQGNSAPDKSGLPSDRFSAERTGGSVSTLTIQRTQQEDSAVYLCASSLGAGPYYGYTFGSGTRLTVV.

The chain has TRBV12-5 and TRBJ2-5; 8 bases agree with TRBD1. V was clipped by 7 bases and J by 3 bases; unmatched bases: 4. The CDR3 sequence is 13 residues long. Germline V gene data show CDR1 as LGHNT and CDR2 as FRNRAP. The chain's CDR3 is CASAVTGEETQYF. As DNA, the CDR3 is TGTGCTAGTGCCGTGACAGGGGAAGAGACCCAGTACTTC.

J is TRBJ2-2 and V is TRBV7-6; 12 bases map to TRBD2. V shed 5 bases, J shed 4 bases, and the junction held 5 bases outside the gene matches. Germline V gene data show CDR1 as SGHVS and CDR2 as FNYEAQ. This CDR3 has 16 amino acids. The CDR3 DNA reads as TGTGCCAGCAGCATCGCTAGCGGGAGGGCCACCGGGGAGCTGTTTTTT. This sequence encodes CASSIASGRATGELFF.

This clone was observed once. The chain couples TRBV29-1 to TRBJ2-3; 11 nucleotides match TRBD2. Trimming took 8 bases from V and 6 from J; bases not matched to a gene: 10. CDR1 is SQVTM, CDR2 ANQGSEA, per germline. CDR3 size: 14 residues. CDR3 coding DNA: TGCAGCTCCCGATTAGCGGGGGGGAGGGATACGCAGTATTTT. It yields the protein CSSRLAGGRDTQYF.

CDR3 region: CASSSGYTDTQYF. The CDR3 coding sequence is TGTGCCAGCAGCTCAGGGTACACAGATACGCAGTATTTT. The V call is TRBV5-5, the J call TRBJ2-3; possibly TRBD1 for D (5 bases). The CDR3 is made up of 13 amino acids. Germline V gives CDR1 SGHKS, CDR2 YYEKEE (reference sequence). V shed 3 bases and J shed 2 bases, with 7 bases lying between them.

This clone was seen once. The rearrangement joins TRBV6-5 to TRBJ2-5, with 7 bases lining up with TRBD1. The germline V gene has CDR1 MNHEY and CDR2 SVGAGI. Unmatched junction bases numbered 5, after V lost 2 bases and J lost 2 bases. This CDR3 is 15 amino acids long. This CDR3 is CASSYTVGQQETQYF. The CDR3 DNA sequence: TGTGCCAGCAGTTACACAGTGGGACAGCAAGAGACCCAGTACTTC.

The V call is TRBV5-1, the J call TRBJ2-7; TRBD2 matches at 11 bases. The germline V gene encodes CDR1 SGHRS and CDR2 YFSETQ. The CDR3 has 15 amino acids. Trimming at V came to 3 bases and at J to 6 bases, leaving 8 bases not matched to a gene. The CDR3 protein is CASSSGTSGSFEQYF. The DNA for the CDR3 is TGCGCCAGCAGCTCCGGCACTAGCGGGAGTTTCGAGCAGTACTTC.

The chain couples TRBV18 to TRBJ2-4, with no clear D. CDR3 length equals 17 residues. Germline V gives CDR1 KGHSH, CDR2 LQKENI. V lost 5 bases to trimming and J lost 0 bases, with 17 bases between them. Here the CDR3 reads CASSSLRDTLAKNIQYF. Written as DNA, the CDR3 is TGTGCCAGCTCATCCCTTCGAGACACGCTAGCCAAAAACATTCAGTACTTC.

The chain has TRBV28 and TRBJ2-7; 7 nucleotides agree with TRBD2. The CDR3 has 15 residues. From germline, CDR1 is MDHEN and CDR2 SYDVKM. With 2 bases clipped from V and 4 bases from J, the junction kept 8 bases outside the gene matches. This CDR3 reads CASSLVWGGPYEQYF. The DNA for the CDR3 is TGTGCCAGCAGTTTAGTTTGGGGGGGTCCATACGAGCAGTACTTC.

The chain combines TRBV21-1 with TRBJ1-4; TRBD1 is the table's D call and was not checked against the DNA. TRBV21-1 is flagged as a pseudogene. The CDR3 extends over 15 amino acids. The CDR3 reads CASSRGTGASSELFF. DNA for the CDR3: TGTGCCAGCAGCAGGGGGACAGGGGCCTCCTCAGAACTGTTTTTT.

The CDR3 region is CASLIGTGWNQPQHF. CDR3 coding DNA: TGTGCCAGCTTGATTGGGACCGGATGGAATCAGCCCCAGCATTTT. J is TRBJ1-5 and V is TRBV6-1; D perhaps matches TRBD1 (5 bases). Between the trimmed V and J ends, which lost 8 bases and 4 bases, there was a span of 18 bases. From germline, CDR1 is MNHNS and CDR2 SASEGT. CDR3 length: 15 residues.

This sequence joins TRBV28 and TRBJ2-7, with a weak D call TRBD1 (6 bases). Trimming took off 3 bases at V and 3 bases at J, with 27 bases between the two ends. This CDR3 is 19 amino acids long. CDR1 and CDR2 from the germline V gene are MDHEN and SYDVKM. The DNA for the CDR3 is TGTGCCAGCAGTTTCCCCCGGGACAAGTGGGTCCGAAACTACTACGAGCAGTACTTC. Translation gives CASSFPRDKWVRNYYEQYF.

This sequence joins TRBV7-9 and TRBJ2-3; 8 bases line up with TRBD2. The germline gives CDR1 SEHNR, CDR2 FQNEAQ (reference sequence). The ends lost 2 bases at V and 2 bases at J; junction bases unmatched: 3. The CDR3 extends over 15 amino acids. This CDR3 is CASSLTSGLTDTQYF. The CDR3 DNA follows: TGTGCCAGCAGCTTAACTAGCGGACTCACAGATACGCAGTATTTT.